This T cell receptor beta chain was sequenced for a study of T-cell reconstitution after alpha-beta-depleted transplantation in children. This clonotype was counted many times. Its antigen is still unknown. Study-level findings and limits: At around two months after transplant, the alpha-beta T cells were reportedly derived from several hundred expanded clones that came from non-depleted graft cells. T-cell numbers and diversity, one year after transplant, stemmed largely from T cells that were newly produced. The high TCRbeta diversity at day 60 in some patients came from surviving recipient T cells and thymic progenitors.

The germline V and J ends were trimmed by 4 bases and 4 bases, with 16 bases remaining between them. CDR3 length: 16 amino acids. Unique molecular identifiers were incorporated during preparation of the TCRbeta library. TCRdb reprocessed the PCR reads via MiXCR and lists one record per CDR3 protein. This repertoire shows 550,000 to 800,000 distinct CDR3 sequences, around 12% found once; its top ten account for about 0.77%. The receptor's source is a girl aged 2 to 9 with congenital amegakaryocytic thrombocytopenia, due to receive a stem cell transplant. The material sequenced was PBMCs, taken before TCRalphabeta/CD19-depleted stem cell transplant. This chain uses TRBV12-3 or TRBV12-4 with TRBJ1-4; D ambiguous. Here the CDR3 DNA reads TGTGCCAGCAGTTCAACCTCTCGGGGTTTTAATGAAAAACTGTTTTTT. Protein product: CASSSTSRGFNEKLFF.